The 14 T cell receptor beta chains below come from one sample, sequenced in a study of identical twins. From the 5' RACE reads, TCRdb called clonotypes with MiXCR, one entry per CDR3 protein. The sample includes some 500,000 distinct CDR3 sequences, roughly 9.9% of them seen just once. A further study also used this sample, focusing on yellow fever vaccine responses in identical twins.

The material sequenced was PBMCs. The receptors originated from a woman aged 18-30 years in good health.

Only a few counts were recorded for this clonotype. The V call is TRBV11-2, the J call TRBJ1-4, with D unresolved. This CDR3 region has 17 residues. V was cut by 1 base and J by 0 bases, with 12 bases left in between. Germline V gives CDR1 SGHAT, CDR2 FQNNGV. CDR3 coding DNA: TGTGCCAGCAGCTTAGTGCCCTCAGTTGCAACTAATGAAAAACTGTTTTTT. Its protein product is CASSLVPSVATNEKLFF.

This clonotype was observed a few times. The chain has TRBV7-3 and TRBJ2-7; no firm D call. Trimming stripped 4 bases from V and 1 base from J, with 20 bases between. Germline CDR1 is SGHTA and CDR2 is FQGTGA. This CDR3 contains 17 residues. The CDR3 loop is CASSSPPALSLSYEQYF. The CDR3 DNA reads as TGTGCCAGCAGCTCCCCCCCGGCCCTCTCTCTTTCCTACGAGCAGTACTTC. The whole variable domain, filled in from reference TRBV7-3 and TRBJ2-7, reads GAGVSQTPSNKVTEKGKYVELRCDPISGHTALYWYRQSLGQGPEFLIYFQGTGAADDSGLPNDRFFAVRPEGSVSTLKIQRTERGDSAVYLCASSSPPALSLSYEQYFGPGTRLTVT.

V usage is TRBV18 and J usage is TRBJ2-7; TRBD1 or TRBD2 may be the D gene (5 bases each). Germline CDR1 and CDR2: KGHSH and LQKENI. Between the trimmed V and J ends, which lost 6 bases and 2 bases, there was a span of 20 bases. This CDR3 comprises 16 residues. In nucleotides, the CDR3 is TGTGCCAGCTCTGAAGACCCGGGGCTGGGTCCCTACGAGCAGTACTTC. Its translation: CASSEDPGLGPYEQYF.

This clonotype showed up many times. V usage is TRBV9 and J usage is TRBJ2-7; 7 positions match TRBD1. The CDR3 contains 14 residues. The germline V gene encodes CDR1 SGDLS and CDR2 YYNGEE. V lost 3 bases, J lost 3 bases, and 6 bases stayed unmatched. The CDR3 loop reads CASSGSDRFYEQYF. CDR3 nucleotide sequence: TGTGCCAGCAGCGGATCGGACAGGTTCTACGAGCAGTACTTC.

The DNA for the CDR3 is TGCAGTGCTAGGGGCTCCTTAAATGTAGAGCAGTTCTTC. Encoded protein: CSARGSLNVEQFF. The chain is built from TRBV20-1 and TRBJ2-1; the D is unclear. The germline CDR1 and CDR2 sequences are DFQATT and SNEGSKA (reference sequence). Between the trimmed V and J ends, which lost 3 bases and 10 bases, there was a span of 16 bases. The CDR3 has 13 residues.

The sample holds many counts of this clonotype. The CDR3 region is CASSLAVGGNEQYF. The DNA for the CDR3 is TGCGCCAGCAGCTTGGCAGTGGGGGGGAACGAGCAGTACTTC. The chain employs TRBV5-1 and TRBJ2-7; 7 nucleotides agree with TRBD2. Germline assignment: CDR1 SGHRS and CDR2 YFSETQ. After removal of 0 bases from V and 5 bases from J, the junction contained 5 bases not matched to a gene. The CDR3 covers 14 residues.

This clonotype has more than one count but fewer than ten. The chain uses TRBV28 and TRBJ1-4, with a possible D match to TRBD1 (6 bases). The CDR3 sequence is 14 residues long. Germline V gives CDR1 MDHEN, CDR2 SYDVKM. The ends were cut back, 8 bases at V and 8 bases at J, with 18 bases in the middle. The CDR3 spells CASFSTGSREKLFF. The CDR3 DNA sequence: TGTGCCAGCTTTTCTACAGGGAGTAGGGAAAAACTGTTTTTT.

This clonotype was seen repeatedly, ten times or more. The chain uses TRBV10-2 and TRBJ2-7, with TRBD2 as a possible D gene (6 bases). The V end lost 6 bases, the J end lost 6 bases, and 12 bases lay between the germline ends. The CDR3 runs to 12 residues. Germline CDR1 WSHSY, CDR2 SAAADI. The CDR3 DNA follows: TGCGCCAGCAGGGGAGGCAGTCCCGAGCAGTACTTC. Protein: CASRGGSPEQYF.

At least ten counts were recorded for this clonotype. The chain combines TRBV7-9 with TRBJ1-1, with D uncertain. V was clipped by 4 bases and J by 0 bases, with 9 bases between them. CDR1 SEHNR and CDR2 FQNEAQ come from the germline V gene (reference sequence). CDR3 length: 14 amino acids. The CDR3 DNA sequence: TGTGCCAGCAGCTCGACCACACTGAACACTGAAGCTTTCTTT. Protein sequence: CASSSTTLNTEAFF.

There are a few counts of this clonotype. The V and J genes are TRBV6-1 and TRBJ2-3; the D gene is possibly TRBD1 (6 bases). V lost 4 bases and J lost 4, with 9 bases in between. From germline, CDR1 is MNHNS and CDR2 SASEGT. The CDR3 consists of 13 residues. The CDR3: CASSADRPDTQYF. The CDR3 nucleotides read TGTGCCAGCAGTGCTGACAGGCCAGATACGCAGTATTTT.

This clonotype has a count of ten or more. This chain joins TRBV29-1 and TRBJ1-1, with D maybe TRBD1 (5 bases). Germline V CDR1 and CDR2: SQVTM, ANQGSEA. The CDR3 has 11 residues. Deletions cut 5 bases from V and 7 bases from J, with 11 bases between. In nucleotides, the CDR3 is TGCAGCGTTCCTTTTAGGGGTGAAGCTTTCTTT. This encodes CSVPFRGEAFF.

The chain recombines TRBV27 with TRBJ2-7; the match to TRBD1 covers 9 bases. The CDR3 has 15 residues. After removal of 5 bases from V and 3 bases from J, the junction contained 8 bases not matched to a gene. From germline, CDR1 is MNHEY and CDR2 SMNVEV (reference sequence). DNA of the CDR3: TGTGCCAGCAGTCGAGTTACAGGGGGCGTCTACGAGCAGTACTTC. The encoded protein is CASSRVTGGVYEQYF.

This clonotype was seen repeatedly, ten times or more. The J gene is TRBJ2-2, the V gene TRBV6-2 or TRBV6-3, with 8 bases matching TRBD2. Germline V CDR1 and CDR2: MNHEY, SVGEGT. The CDR3 loop spans 15 amino acids. J gave up 6 bases and V 5 bases, and 8 bases lay outside the gene matches. The CDR3 here is CASSHWSSGPGELFF. DNA of the CDR3: TGTGCCAGCAGTCACTGGTCTAGCGGGCCCGGGGAGCTGTTTTTT.

At least ten counts were recorded for this clonotype. The gene calls are TRBV11-2 and TRBJ2-3, with TRBD2 matching 11 bases. Looked up from germline, CDR1 is SGHAT and CDR2 is FQNNGV. This CDR3 comprises 19 residues. V lost 7 bases and J lost 5; bases outside the gene matches: 20. The CDR3 reads CASIKVAVLAGAVGDTQYF. The CDR3, as DNA: TGTGCCAGCATCAAAGTAGCAGTACTAGCGGGGGCCGTGGGAGATACGCAGTATTTT.